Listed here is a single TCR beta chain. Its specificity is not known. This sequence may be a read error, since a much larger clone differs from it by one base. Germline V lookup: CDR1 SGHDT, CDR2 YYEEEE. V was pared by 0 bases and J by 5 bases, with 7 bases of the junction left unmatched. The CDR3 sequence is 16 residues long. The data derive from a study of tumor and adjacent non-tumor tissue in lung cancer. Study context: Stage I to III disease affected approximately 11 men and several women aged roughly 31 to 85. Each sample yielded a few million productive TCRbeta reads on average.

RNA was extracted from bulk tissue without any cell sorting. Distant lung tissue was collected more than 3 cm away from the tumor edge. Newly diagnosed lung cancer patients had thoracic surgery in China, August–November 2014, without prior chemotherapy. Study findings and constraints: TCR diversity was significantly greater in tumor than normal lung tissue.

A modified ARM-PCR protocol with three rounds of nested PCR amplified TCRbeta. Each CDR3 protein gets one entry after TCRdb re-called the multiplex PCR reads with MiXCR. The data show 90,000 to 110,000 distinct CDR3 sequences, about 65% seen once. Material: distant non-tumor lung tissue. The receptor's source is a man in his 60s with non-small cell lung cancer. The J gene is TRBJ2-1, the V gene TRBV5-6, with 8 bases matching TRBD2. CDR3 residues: CASSLGGGRRDNEQFF. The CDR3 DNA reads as TGTGCCAGCAGCTTGGGGGGCGGGAGGAGGGACAATGAGCAGTTCTTC.